A single sample gave rise to the 24 T cell receptor beta chains below, sequenced in a study of blood T cells in healthy people across ages. The use of a sample-barcoded 5' primer and a J-beta primer mix characterized a second PCR of roughly 7 to 11 cycles. Each CDR3 protein gets one entry after TCRdb re-called the 5' RACE reads with MiXCR. The data hold around 1.1 million distinct CDR3 sequences, with more than 30% observed a single time. The sample taken for sequencing was blood. The source of these receptors is a man younger than 30 in good health.

The chain has TRBV7-9 and TRBJ1-1; TRBD1 agrees at 8 bases. V was clipped by 0 bases and J by 1 base; unmatched bases: 4. The CDR3 is 16 amino acids. CDR1 and CDR2 (germline): SEHNR, FQNEAQ (reference sequence). CDR3 DNA sequence: TGTGCCAGCAGCTTAGCCCAGGGGGCGGCGAACACTGAAGCTTTCTTT. Protein product: CASSLAQGAANTEAFF.

With respect to this clonotype: The junction shows a germline mismatch at one end, possibly a read error. This chain joins TRBV20-1 and TRBJ1-1; the D gene is possibly TRBD1 (6 bases). The CDR3 covers 14 residues. From germline, CDR1 is DFQATT and CDR2 SNEGSKA (reference sequence). The CDR3 region has the DNA TGCAGTACTAGAGAGGACAGCACGAACACTGAAGCTTTCTTT. This gives the protein CSTREDSTNTEAFF.

This clonotype was seen only a few times. DNA of the CDR3: TGCAGCGTCGAACAGGGCCGGGGCACTGAAGCTTTCTTT. It translates to CSVEQGRGTEAFF. The chain couples TRBV29-1 to TRBJ1-1; TRBD1 is a possible D gene (6 bases). V was pared by 6 bases and J by 4 bases, with 15 bases between. CDR3 length equals 13 residues. Germline CDR1 SQVTM, CDR2 ANQGSEA.

V and J are TRBV20-1 and TRBJ1-5; the D gene is possibly TRBD1 (5 bases). From germline, CDR1 is DFQATT and CDR2 SNEGSKA (reference sequence). The CDR3 consists of 16 residues. Trimming stripped 0 bases from V and 1 base from J, with 13 bases between. The CDR3 DNA reads as TGCAGTGCTAGAGATGCCGCCTGGGACAGCAATCAGCCCCAGCATTTT. It is translated as CSARDAAWDSNQPQHF.

V is TRBV7-2 and J is TRBJ2-7, with 8 bases fitting TRBD2. The CDR3 covers 16 residues. Germline CDR1 is SGHTA and CDR2 is FQGNSA. After removal of 0 bases from V and 2 bases from J, the junction contained 6 bases not matched to a gene. The DNA for the CDR3 is TGTGCCAGCAGCTTAGCTAGCGGGACCCGTACCTACGAGCAGTACTTC. This translates into CASSLASGTRTYEQYF.

V usage is TRBV4-2 and J usage is TRBJ1-1, with D tentatively TRBD1 (5 bases). With 1 base removed from V and 4 bases from J, the gap between germline ends came to 22 bases. Germline loops: CDR1 LGHNA, CDR2 YNFKEQ. This CDR3 comprises 18 residues. CDR3 coding DNA: TGTGCCAGCAGCCAAGCTTGGCAGACTAATGAGGGGATCACTGAAGCTTTCTTT. Protein: CASSQAWQTNEGITEAFF.

The chain couples TRBV21-1 to TRBJ2-7; the table gives TRBD2 as D, unverified against the DNA. TRBV21-1 is marked as a pseudogene. The CDR3 spans 14 residues. The CDR3 reads CASRRGLKRYEQYF. The CDR3 DNA sequence: TGTGCCAGCAGACGGGGACTCAAAAGGTACGAGCAGTACTTC.

This clonotype appeared a few times. The chain couples TRBV20-1 to TRBJ2-1; the match to TRBD2 covers 11 bases. CDR1 DFQATT and CDR2 SNEGSKA come from the germline V gene (reference sequence). The CDR3 has 14 residues. The ends lost 6 bases at V and 7 bases at J; junction bases unmatched: 8. The CDR3 sequence: CSAEAGLAVNEQFF. The CDR3 DNA reads TGCAGTGCAGAAGCGGGACTAGCGGTTAATGAGCAGTTCTTC.

V and J are TRBV29-1 and TRBJ2-5, with TRBD1 matching 9 bases. CDR1 is SQVTM, CDR2 ANQGSEA, per germline. V was clipped by 7 bases and J by 1 base; unmatched bases: 7. This CDR3 spans 14 amino acids. The chain's CDR3 is CSGRDREFQETQYF. DNA for the CDR3: TGCAGCGGACGGGACAGGGAGTTCCAAGAGACCCAGTACTTC.

The V and J genes are TRBV20-1 and TRBJ1-4; D uncertain. The CDR3 totals 13 residues. With 1 base removed from V and 7 bases from J, the gap between germline ends came to 10 bases. The germline gives CDR1 DFQATT, CDR2 SNEGSKA (reference sequence). DNA for the CDR3: TGCAGTGCTAGAGGGTCGTCTCTTGAAAAACTGTTTTTT. Amino acids: CSARGSSLEKLFF.

CDR3: CSARTVLNEKLFF. In DNA, the CDR3 is TGCAGTGCCAGGACAGTTTTAAATGAAAAACTGTTTTTT. The rearrangement joins TRBV20-1 to TRBJ1-4; D is possibly TRBD1 (6 bases). This CDR3 region has 13 residues. The V gene's germline CDR1 is DFQATT and CDR2 SNEGSKA (reference sequence). V lost 6 bases and J 5 bases, leaving 13 bases between the germline ends.

The chain joins TRBV2 to TRBJ2-4; D is unresolved. The CDR3 consists of 15 residues. Germline-derived CDR1 and CDR2 are SNHLY and FYNNEI. Trimming left V 6 bases short and J 0 bases short, with 12 bases between. The CDR3 reads CASSEYSLAKNIQYF. CDR3 DNA sequence: TGTGCCAGCAGCGAATACAGCCTAGCCAAAAACATTCAGTACTTC. The variable domain in full, completed from reference TRBV2 and TRBJ2-4, reads EPEVTQTPSHQVTQMGQEVILRCVPISNHLYFYWYRQILGQKVEFLVSFYNNEISEKSEIFDDQFSVERPDGSNFTLKIRSTKLEDSAMYFCASSEYSLAKNIQYFGAGTRLSVL.

The V gene is TRBV7-2, the J gene TRBJ2-1; 11 bases are shared with TRBD2. The length of the CDR3 is 14 residues. Trimming cost V 3 bases and J 11 bases; bases outside gene matches: 6. CDR1 is SGHTA and CDR2 is FQGNSA in the germline V gene. The CDR3 protein is CASSFGLAGRQQFF. The DNA of the CDR3 is TGTGCCAGCAGCTTCGGACTAGCGGGTCGGCAGCAGTTCTTC.

This clonotype was detected only a few times. The chain carries TRBV7-9 and TRBJ1-1, with D unresolved. CDR1 and CDR2 (germline): SEHNR, FQNEAQ (reference sequence). V was clipped by 4 bases and J by 2 bases, with 14 bases between them. The CDR3 totals 15 residues. The CDR3 nucleotides are TGTGCCAGCAGCTCCCCGAAACGAAGTAACACTGAAGCTTTCTTT. This translates into CASSSPKRSNTEAFF.

V usage is TRBV28 and J usage is TRBJ1-4; tentatively, D is TRBD1 (5 bases). Trimming stripped 5 bases from V and 8 bases from J, with 18 bases between. The germline V gene has CDR1 MDHEN and CDR2 SYDVKM. There are 15 residues in the CDR3. The CDR3 DNA is TGTGCCAGCAGTCTACGGGGGTCGGTGGGGGAAAAACTGTTTTTT. Its protein product is CASSLRGSVGEKLFF.

The V and J genes are TRBV12-3 or TRBV12-4 and TRBJ1-4; perhaps TRBD1 as D (5 bases). With 6 bases removed from V and 8 bases from J, the gap between germline ends came to 22 bases. The CDR3 runs to 16 residues. Here the CDR3 DNA reads TGTGCCAGCAGGGGGACGCGATGGGGCGCAGGAGAAAAACTGTTTTTT. It translates to CASRGTRWGAGEKLFF.

This clonotype was found many times. This sequence joins TRBV4-3 and TRBJ1-2; tentative D call: TRBD1 (6 bases). V was clipped by 0 bases and J by 2 bases, with 13 bases between them. Per germline, CDR1 LGHNA and CDR2 YSLEER. The CDR3 runs to 16 residues. For the CDR3, the DNA is TGCGCCAGCAGCCAAGATCGGCAGGGGAACAACTATGGCTACACCTTC. Its protein product is CASSQDRQGNNYGYTF.

This clonotype was seen at least ten times. Compared with germline, one end of the junction differs, possibly owing to a read error. This chain links TRBV7-2 with TRBJ1-4; D unclear. CDR3 length equals 14 residues. Germline V gene data show CDR1 as SGHTA and CDR2 as FQGNSA. Here the CDR3 DNA reads TGTGCCAGCAGCTTGGCAGGTCTAAATGAAAAGCTGTTTTTT. Translated: CASSLAGLNEKLFF.

This clonotype was seen more than once but under ten times. V is TRBV10-3 and J is TRBJ1-2; D possibly corresponds to TRBD1 (5 bases). Trimming cost V 6 bases and J 8 bases, with 16 bases left between them. Germline CDR1 reads ENHRY; CDR2 reads SYGVKD. The length of the CDR3 is 13 residues. The CDR3 DNA follows: TGTGCCATCAGAATCAGGGATCTGGCAGGCTACACCTTC. It yields the protein CAIRIRDLAGYTF.

A few counts support this clonotype. The chain uses TRBV6-2 or TRBV6-3 and TRBJ1-2; 10 nucleotides agree with TRBD1. V dropped 7 bases and J dropped 11; count of bases not matched to a gene: 10. This CDR3 spans 13 amino acids. Germline loops: CDR1 MNHEY, CDR2 SVGEGT. The CDR3 DNA sequence: TGTGCCAGCACTCGAGGGACAGGGGCACATTACACCTTC. The encoded protein is CASTRGTGAHYTF.

V is TRBV29-1 and J is TRBJ2-5; 12 nucleotides agree with TRBD1. CDR3 length: 14 residues. CDR1 SQVTM and CDR2 ANQGSEA come from the germline V gene. V shed 4 bases, J shed 11 bases, and the junction held 11 bases outside the gene matches. This chain's CDR3 is CSVGDRGRLNEQYF. As DNA, the CDR3 is TGCAGCGTTGGGGACAGGGGGCGCCTCAATGAGCAGTACTTC.

V is TRBV12-3 or TRBV12-4 and J is TRBJ2-3; D not resolved. CDR3 size: 14 residues. V was shortened by 4 bases and J by 3 bases, with 11 bases between the two germline ends. CDR3 nucleotides: TGTGCCAGCAGTTCTGGGGATGGGACAGATACGCAGTATTTT. Protein sequence: CASSSGDGTDTQYF.

This sequence joins TRBV25-1 and TRBJ1-6; 7 bases are a match to TRBD1. V gave up 2 bases and J gave up 5 bases; unmatched junction bases: 6. The CDR3 extends over 16 amino acids. The germline V gene encodes CDR1 MGHDK and CDR2 SYGVNS. CDR3 DNA sequence: TGTGCCAGCAGTGAAAGATGGGACAGTCATAATTCACCCCTCCACTTT. It encodes CASSERWDSHNSPLHF.

This chain joins TRBV3-1 and TRBJ2-7; D remains unclear. Germline V gene sequence: CDR1 LGHDT, CDR2 YNNKEL (reference sequence). Trimming took 7 bases from V and 1 from J, leaving 8 bases between them. CDR3 length: 12 residues. The CDR3 DNA reads as TGTGCCAGCATTCTCGGGTCCTACGAGCAGTACTTC. This codes for CASILGSYEQYF.